Listed here are 20 T cell receptor beta chains from one sample, sequenced in a study of cytomegalovirus exposure and HLA in healthy donors. Libraries were prepared by immunoSEQ multiplex PCR; TCRdb keeps only in-frame clonotypes and omits some of them. The profile shows approximately 110,000 clones, just under 95% of them singletons. The sequencing sample was made of PBMCs. These receptors all come from a woman younger than 35 in good health and CMV-seronegative.

This chain joins TRBV6-1 and TRBJ2-5, with D possibly matching TRBD1 (5 bases). Germline V gene sequence: CDR1 MNHNS, CDR2 SASEGT. The V end lost 5 bases, the J end lost 2 bases, and 15 bases lay between the germline ends. CDR3 length: 15 amino acids. The CDR3 protein is CASSKPKAGQETQYF. The CDR3 region has the DNA TGTGCCAGCAGTAAACCCAAGGCAGGGCAAGAGACCCAGTACTTC.

This clone was observed a single time. The chain carries TRBV28 and TRBJ2-7, with D possibly TRBD1 on 5 matching bases. The CDR3 totals 11 residues. Germline CDR1 and CDR2: MDHEN and SYDVKM. The germline V and J ends were trimmed by 4 bases and 11 bases, with 12 bases remaining between them. The CDR3 loop is CASSWGRAKYF. CDR3 nucleotide sequence: TGTGCCAGCAGTTGGGGCAGGGCAAAGTACTTC.

V usage is TRBV7-2 and J usage is TRBJ2-3; TRBD1 is a possible D gene (7 bases). The CDR3 spans 13 residues. Trimming pared 2 bases from V and 5 bases from J, leaving 8 bases between. The V gene's germline CDR1 is SGHTA and CDR2 FQGNSA. In DNA form, the CDR3 reads TGTGCCAGCAGCTTACAGGGGGGAGATACGCAGTATTTT. Amino acids: CASSLQGGDTQYF.

V gene TRBV4-1 combines with J gene TRBJ2-6; no clear D gene. The CDR3 totals 15 residues. Germline V gives CDR1 MGHRA, CDR2 YSYEKL. The CDR3 reads CAKAANYSGANVLTF. The CDR3 DNA reads TGCGCGAAGGCAGCCAACTACTCTGGGGCCAACGTCCTGACTTTC.

The V gene is TRBV16, the J gene TRBJ2-2; 7 nucleotides line up with TRBD2. This CDR3 comprises 14 residues. Germline V gives CDR1 KGHSY, CDR2 FQNENV. The V segment lost 5 bases and the J segment 12 bases; nucleotides outside the gene matches: 12. The CDR3 here is CASSSQVASGQLFF. CDR3 sequence (DNA): TGTGCCAGCAGCTCACAGGTGGCTAGCGGACAGCTGTTTTTT.

The chain combines TRBV5-1 with TRBJ2-4; 10 bases line up with TRBD2. The trim removed 4 bases at V and 6 bases at J, leaving 13 bases unmatched. Germline V gives CDR1 SGHRS, CDR2 YFSETQ. The CDR3 length is 17 residues. This CDR3 is CASSLGLAGAGTNIQYF. The CDR3 region has the DNA TGCGCCAGCAGCCTGGGGCTAGCGGGAGCCGGCACAAACATTCAGTACTTC.

The chain is built from TRBV27 and TRBJ1-1, with 8 bases that match TRBD1. J lost 9 bases, V lost 4 bases, and 13 bases had no gene match. This CDR3 contains 15 residues. Germline values: CDR1 MNHEY, CDR2 SMNVEV (reference sequence). CDR3 protein: CASSSVGTGGMKAFF. The CDR3 DNA sequence: TGTGCCAGCAGTTCCGTGGGAACAGGGGGGATGAAAGCTTTCTTT.

The genes are TRBV5-1 and TRBJ2-1; TRBD2 agrees at 10 bases. V lost 3 bases to trimming and J lost 5 bases; unmatched junction nucleotides: 8. CDR3 length equals 16 residues. Per germline, CDR1 SGHRS and CDR2 YFSETQ. The CDR3 DNA sequence: TGCGCCAGCAGCTGGGGGGGGCTAGCGGGGGACAATGAGCAGTTCTTC. Translating gives CASSWGGLAGDNEQFF.

The chain carries TRBV5-1 and TRBJ1-1; D is ambiguous. The germline V gene encodes CDR1 SGHRS and CDR2 YFSETQ. The CDR3 runs to 14 residues. Between the trimmed V and J ends, which lost 0 bases and 3 bases, there was a span of 9 bases. For the CDR3, the DNA is TGCGCCAGCAGCTTGGTCGGAGATGACACTGAAGCTTTCTTT. Amino acids: CASSLVGDDTEAFF.

V and J are TRBV6-5 and TRBJ1-1; D may be TRBD1 (5 bases). The germline V gene has CDR1 MNHEY and CDR2 SVGAGI. CDR3 size: 13 residues. V gave up 5 bases and J gave up 0 bases, with 7 bases separating them. The CDR3 loop is CASSATVNTEAFF. In DNA form, the CDR3 reads TGTGCCAGCAGTGCGACAGTGAACACTGAAGCTTTCTTT.

J is TRBJ1-3 and V is TRBV14; no firm D call. From germline, CDR1 is SGHDN and CDR2 FVKESK. V was pared by 3 bases and J by 8 bases, with 5 bases between. The CDR3 runs to 11 residues. This CDR3 reads CASSHTHTIYF. The CDR3 DNA sequence: TGTGCCAGCAGCCATACACACACCATATATTTT.

Here the CDR3 reads CASSEASQGAVGNQPQHF. The CDR3 nucleotides are TGTGCCAGCAGTGAAGCGAGCCAGGGGGCGGTGGGCAATCAGCCCCAGCATTTT. The rearrangement joins TRBV2 to TRBJ1-5; 8 bases are shared with TRBD1. The CDR3 is 18 amino acids. V shed 0 bases and J 2 bases; nucleotides not matched to a gene: 9. Per germline, CDR1 SNHLY and CDR2 FYNNEI.

V and J are TRBV6-1 and TRBJ1-2, with D tentatively TRBD1 (6 bases). The CDR3 spans 13 residues. The V gene lost 7 bases and the J gene lost 0 bases, with 9 bases spanning the gap. Germline loops: CDR1 MNHNS, CDR2 SASEGT. The CDR3: CASIPGANYGYTF. The DNA for the CDR3 is TGTGCCAGCATCCCAGGGGCTAACTATGGCTACACCTTC.

Comments on this clone: The junction differs from germline at one of its ends, possibly a read error. The chain recombines TRBV7-7 with TRBJ2-7; 7 bases line up with TRBD1. The germline V gene has CDR1 SSHAT and CDR2 FNYEAQ (reference sequence). The CDR3 is made up of 14 amino acids. CDR3: CASSPDRATAEQYF. The CDR3 DNA follows: TGTGCTAGCAGCCCAGACAGGGCAACGGCCGAGCAGTACTTC. The full variable domain, rest sourced from reference TRBV7-7 and TRBJ2-7, is GAGVSQSPRYKVTKRGQDVTLRCDPISSHATLYWYQQALGQGPEFLTYFNYEAQPDKSGLPSDRFSAERPEGSISTLTIQRTEQRDSAMYRCASSPDRATAEQYFGPGTRLTVT.

This chain uses TRBV7-2 with TRBJ1-2; 7 bases map to TRBD1. The J segment lost 2 bases and the V segment lost 3 bases, leaving 3 bases of the junction unmatched. This CDR3 is 14 amino acids long. Germline CDR1 reads SGHTA; CDR2 reads FQGNSA. The CDR3, as DNA: TGTGCCAGCAGCTTGTCGACAGGGAACTATGGCTACACCTTC. Amino acids: CASSLSTGNYGYTF.

The CDR3 spells CASSPGDSYTQYF. In DNA form, the CDR3 reads TGTGCCAGCAGCCCCGGGGACAGCTATACGCAGTATTTT. This chain uses TRBV5-4 with TRBJ2-3, with 7 nucleotides matching TRBD1. This CDR3 is built from 13 residues. The junction had 6 bases not matched to a gene; V was cut back by 4 bases and J by 7 bases. Germline-derived CDR1 and CDR2 are SGHNT and YYREEE (reference sequence).

The chain combines TRBV2 with TRBJ1-1, with 10 bases identical to TRBD1. The CDR3 has 16 amino acids. Germline CDR1 and CDR2: SNHLY and FYNNEI. V shed 6 bases, J shed 0 bases, and the junction held 7 bases outside the gene matches. The CDR3 region is CASRGQGVPMNTEAFF. In DNA form, the CDR3 reads TGTGCCAGCAGAGGACAGGGGGTCCCTATGAACACTGAAGCTTTCTTT.

The V call is TRBV1, the J call TRBJ2-7; no DNA check was done on the table's D call, TRBD2. TRBV1 counts as a pseudogene. This CDR3 has 14 residues. CDR3 in DNA: TGCACCAGCAGCGAAACTAGCGGGAGGCAAGAGCAGTACTTC. Its translation is CTSSETSGRQEQYF.

The rearrangement uses TRBV18 and TRBJ2-5; weak D call: TRBD2 (7 bases). The CDR3 runs 13 residues. Germline-derived CDR1 and CDR2 are KGHSH and LQKENI. V lost 10 bases to trimming and J lost 5 bases, with 17 bases between them. CDR3 in DNA: TGTGCCACCCGGGGGGCGGACTTCGAGACCCAGTACTTC. Protein product: CATRGADFETQYF.

This clone was seen once. The chain joins TRBV2 to TRBJ1-4, with 7 bases fitting TRBD1. Losses at the gene ends were 8 bases for V and 7 bases for J; bases not matched to a gene: 4. The V gene's germline CDR1 is SNHLY and CDR2 FYNNEI. This CDR3 has 12 amino acids. The chain's CDR3 is CASDTGVEKLFF. In DNA form, the CDR3 reads TGTGCCAGCGATACAGGGGTTGAAAAACTGTTTTTT.